The present entry profiles one T cell receptor (beta chain) with its context. What it recognizes is unknown. This entry is derived from a study of T cell responses to AZD1222 COVID-19 vaccine. Overall study results and limits: Seropositive at baseline were only six AZD1222 recipients. As reported, nearly half of all spike-specific TCRs target variant regions that are unmutated. Clonal diversity may have been underestimated, and the donors were mostly white British, with more females than males.

Pooling covered second doses at about 4 or about 12 weeks. Sequenced by immunoSEQ multiplex PCR; TCRdb stores in-frame clones only, minus some. The data hold about 150,000 clones, with roughly 90% observed a single time. Material: peripheral blood, obtained 28 days after the second AZD1222 dose. This clonotype was obtained from an adult who received the AZD1222 COVID-19 vaccine.

CDR3: CASSPGQLNTEAFF. The CDR3 DNA reads TGTGCCAGCAGCCCGGGGCAACTGAACACTGAAGCTTTCTTT. This chain connects TRBV6-5 to TRBJ1-1, with D possibly being TRBD1 (5 bases). CDR3 length: 14 residues. Trimming removed 6 bases at V and 0 bases at J, with 11 bases between. Germline CDR1 and CDR2: MNHEY and SVGAGI.